The 15 T cell receptor beta chains in this list originate from one sample, sequenced in a study of blood T cell repertoires in COVID-19. Profiled with immunoSEQ multiplex PCR; TCRdb holds only in-frame clones, not every one. The repertoire holds approximately 260,000 clones, around 83% seen once, with more than 6.5% in the top ten. Sample: PBMCs or T cells enriched from blood (not recorded which). These receptors originate from a woman aged 50 to 65 who had been exposed to COVID-19.

This clone was found a few times. The gene calls are TRBV4-3 and TRBJ2-2; no definite D call. From germline, CDR1 is LGHNA and CDR2 YSLEER. The CDR3 length is 16 residues. Trimming stripped 0 bases from V and 1 base from J, with 9 bases between. The CDR3 loop reads CASSQETTLNTGELFF. In DNA, the CDR3 is TGCGCCAGCAGCCAAGAAACTACACTGAACACCGGGGAGCTGTTTTTT.

The V gene is TRBV11-2, the J gene TRBJ2-7; 8 positions match TRBD1. From germline, CDR1 is SGHAT and CDR2 FQNNGV. The CDR3 covers 13 residues. Trimming took 5 bases from V and 2 from J; bases not matched to a gene: 2. The CDR3 here is CASSVQGAYEQYF. Here the CDR3 DNA reads TGTGCCAGCAGCGTACAGGGGGCCTACGAGCAGTACTTC.

There are a few counts of this clone. The V and J genes are TRBV19 and TRBJ2-5, with D possibly matching TRBD2 (6 bases). The CDR3 spans 13 residues. V lost 9 bases, J lost 4 bases, and 15 bases lay in between. Germline V gives CDR1 LNHDA, CDR2 SQIVND (reference sequence). The CDR3 loop is CASRDSLRETQYF. The CDR3 nucleotides read TGTGCCAGCCGGGACTCGCTGCGAGAGACCCAGTACTTC.

The J gene is TRBJ1-1, the V gene TRBV27; D remains unclear. The ends were cut back, 4 bases at V and 5 bases at J, with 11 bases in the middle. The CDR3 runs 13 residues. The germline gives CDR1 MNHEY, CDR2 SMNVEV (reference sequence). The CDR3 here is CASSYQRDTEAFF. The CDR3, as DNA: TGTGCCAGCAGTTATCAGCGTGATACTGAAGCTTTCTTT.

This chain joins TRBV5-5 and TRBJ1-3; a possible D gene is TRBD1 (5 bases). The germline gives CDR1 SGHKS, CDR2 YYEKEE (reference sequence). This CDR3 has 12 residues. The ends were cut back, 1 base at V and 7 bases at J, with 6 bases in the middle. In DNA, the CDR3 is TGTGCCAGCAGCTTGAGGGGCAACACCATATATTTT. It is translated as CASSLRGNTIYF.

This clone appeared a single time. DNA for the CDR3: TGTGCCACTCCCGGGGCCGGGGAGCTGTTTTTT. Translated, it gives CATPGAGELFF. V usage is TRBV7-8 and J usage is TRBJ2-2, with D possibly being TRBD2 (5 bases). The germline V gene encodes CDR1 SGHVS and CDR2 FQNEAQ. CDR3 length equals 11 residues. The ends were cut back, 10 bases at V and 6 bases at J, with 9 bases in the middle.

This chain links TRBV7-9 with TRBJ2-1, with 13 nucleotides matching TRBD2. CDR3 size: 14 residues. Looked up from germline, CDR1 is SEHNR and CDR2 is FQNEAQ (reference sequence). J gave up 10 bases and V 2 bases, and 2 bases lay outside the gene matches. Here the CDR3 DNA reads TGTGCCAGCAGCTTAATGGGACTAGCGGGGGAGCAGTTCTTC. Amino acid sequence: CASSLMGLAGEQFF.

Only one count was recorded for this clone. The CDR3 protein is CASGPDWGLYNEQFF. CDR3 coding DNA: TGTGCCAGCGGACCCGACTGGGGACTCTACAATGAGCAGTTCTTC. The rearrangement joins TRBV6-5 to TRBJ2-1, with D possibly being TRBD2 (6 bases). Per the germline V gene, CDR1 is MNHEY and CDR2 is SVGAGI. The ends were cut back, 8 bases at V and 3 bases at J, with 17 bases in the middle. The CDR3 has 15 amino acids.

This clone was recorded at least ten times. The chain recombines TRBV2 with TRBJ2-5; a weak D match, TRBD1 (5 bases). V gave up 4 bases and J gave up 1 base, with 10 bases separating them. The CDR3 is 14 residues long. The germline CDR1 and CDR2 sequences are SNHLY and FYNNEI. The CDR3 sequence: CASSGQLIQETQYF. The DNA of the CDR3 is TGTGCCAGCAGTGGACAGTTAATCCAAGAGACCCAGTACTTC.

A few counts support this clone. CDR3 coding DNA: TGTGCCAGCAGCTTAGTCGTTTTCGAGAGGTACGAGCAGTACTTC. Protein sequence: CASSLVVFERYEQYF. The genes are TRBV11-2 and TRBJ2-7; D uncertain. Germline V CDR1 and CDR2: SGHAT, FQNNGV. Trimming took off 1 base at V and 4 bases at J, with 14 bases between the two ends. The CDR3 totals 15 residues.

V is TRBV4-2 and J is TRBJ1-2; D is perhaps TRBD1 (5 bases). V was pared by 0 bases and J by 0 bases, with 17 bases between. The CDR3 contains 18 residues. CDR1 is LGHNA and CDR2 is YNFKEQ in the germline V gene. The CDR3 nucleotides are TGTGCCAGCAGCCAAGAAACCCCCAGGGTGGAACCTAACTATGGCTACACCTTC. It translates to CASSQETPRVEPNYGYTF.

V is TRBV7-9 and J is TRBJ1-3; 7 bases map to TRBD1. The germline V gene has CDR1 SEHNR and CDR2 FQNEAQ (reference sequence). V gave up 2 bases and J gave up 4 bases; unmatched junction bases: 5. The CDR3 has 15 amino acids. CDR3 protein: CASSLFTGAGNTIYF. DNA of the CDR3: TGTGCCAGCAGCTTATTTACAGGGGCCGGAAACACCATATATTTT.

The chain couples TRBV7-2 to TRBJ1-5; D not resolved. This CDR3 has 13 amino acids. The V end was cut by 3 bases, the J end by 3 bases, with 6 bases between. From germline, CDR1 is SGHTA and CDR2 FQGNSA. This chain's CDR3 is CASSFKLNQPQHF. For the CDR3, the DNA is TGTGCCAGCAGCTTTAAACTCAATCAGCCCCAGCATTTT.

The J gene is TRBJ2-2, the V gene TRBV27; 7 bases align to TRBD1. The CDR3 loop spans 14 amino acids. Germline CDR1 and CDR2: MNHEY and SMNVEV (reference sequence). The V gene end was trimmed by 3 bases and the J gene end by 3 bases; junction bases not matched to a gene: 1. The DNA for the CDR3 is TGTGCCAGCAGTTTTCAGGGGGACACCGGGGAGCTGTTTTTT. Its translation is CASSFQGDTGELFF.

This clone showed up just a few times. The CDR3 loop reads CASSSGQRFPMNTEAFF. The CDR3 DNA reads TGCGCCAGCAGCTCGGGACAGAGATTTCCAATGAACACTGAAGCTTTCTTT. The V call is TRBV5-1, the J call TRBJ1-1; TRBD1 matches at 7 bases. V shed 3 bases, J shed 0 bases, and the junction held 11 bases outside the gene matches. The CDR3 has 17 amino acids. CDR1 is SGHRS, CDR2 YFSETQ, per germline.